The T cell receptor (beta chain) described here comes from a study of blood T cell repertoires in COVID-19. As for the study in general: From the United States, Italy and Spain came samples of acute and convalescent COVID-19.

Germline loops: CDR1 SGHVS, CDR2 FQNEAQ. The CDR3 sequence is 14 residues long. V gave up 7 bases and J gave up 9 bases; unmatched junction bases: 9. As originally analysed: Amplified reference gene primers provided the basis for estimating nucleated cell counts. Produced via immunoSEQ multiplex PCR; TCRdb's table is partial and in-frame only. V, J and clone size derive from that table, while D and trimming were established from the DNA sequence. This sample has over 200,000 clones, with roughly 80% found just once. The source material was peripheral blood. The receptor's source is a woman older than 75 with active or convalescent COVID-19. The chain has TRBV7-8 and TRBJ2-1, with 10 nucleotides matching TRBD2. The CDR3 sequence: CASIGAGGGTEQFF. The CDR3 region has the DNA TGTGCCAGCATCGGAGCGGGAGGGGGGACTGAGCAGTTCTTC.